This TCR beta chain was found in a study of cytotoxic CD8 clonotypes in ibrutinib-treated CLL. Germline V gene lookup returns CDR1 SGDLS and CDR2 YYNGEE. V was pared by 3 bases and J by 5 bases, with 17 bases between. CDR3 length: 15 amino acids. Sequencing was designed to attain a depth spanning 1 in 200,000 to 1 in 1 million T cells. Sequencing used immunoSEQ multiplex PCR; TCRdb keeps in-frame clones, though not all of them. Of around 200,000 clones in the sample, roughly 77% are singletons; the top ten hold about 6%. TCR beta libraries used 2 to 2.5 micrograms of genomic DNA from cryopreserved PBMCs.

The starting material was PBMCs, obtained after 12 months of ibrutinib treatment. This receptor was obtained from a human donor with chronic lymphocytic leukemia. The J gene is TRBJ1-1, the V gene TRBV9, with a tentative D call TRBD1 (5 bases). Written as DNA, the CDR3 is TGTGCCAGCAGCGGATTCCAGGGAGGTAAGACTGAAGCTTTCTTT. Protein sequence: CASSGFQGGKTEAFF.